This paragraph covers one T cell receptor beta chain sequence. Sequencing used immunoSEQ multiplex PCR; TCRdb keeps in-frame clones, though not all of them. The sample lists some 70,000 clones; less than 98% were seen once. The data derive from a study of technical replicates of blood from a few donors. Germline CDR1 and CDR2: MGHRA and YSYEKL. Trimming took 0 bases from V and 5 from J, leaving 23 bases between them. This CDR3 region has 18 residues. The rearrangement uses TRBV4-1 and TRBJ2-7; possibly TRBD2 for D (6 bases). The receptor comes from a human donor in good health. Sequences were obtained from T cells isolated from PBMCs. For the CDR3, the DNA is TGCGCCAGCAGCCAAGATGGGTACCCGGGCGCCTGGGGGGACGAGCAGTACTTC. It yields the protein CASSQDGYPGAWGDEQYF.